The TCR beta chain described here comes from a study of blood T cell repertoires in COVID-19. The V gene's germline CDR1 is SGHTA and CDR2 FQGTGA. CDR3 length: 13 amino acids. V shed 8 bases and J shed 3 bases, with 13 bases lying between them. Some clones are missing from TCRdb's copy, which holds only in-frame ones; the method was immunoSEQ multiplex PCR. The sample lists 65,000 to 90,000 clones, around 80% occurring once. Sequencing was done on a sample of peripheral blood. This chain joins TRBV7-3 and TRBJ1-1; no clear D gene. This clonotype was sampled from a man in his 60s with acute or convalescent COVID-19. DNA of the CDR3: TGTGCCAGCGCTTACAGTCGAGACACTGAAGCTTTCTTT. Translated, it gives CASAYSRDTEAFF.